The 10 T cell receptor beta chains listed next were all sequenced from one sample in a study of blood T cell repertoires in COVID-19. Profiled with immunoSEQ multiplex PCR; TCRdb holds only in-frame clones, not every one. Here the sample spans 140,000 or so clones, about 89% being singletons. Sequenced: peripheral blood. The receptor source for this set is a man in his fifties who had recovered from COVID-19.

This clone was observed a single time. CDR3 nucleotides: TGTGCCAGCAGTTCCGGGACAGGGACAACCTTC. It translates to CASSSGTGTTF. This chain connects TRBV6-5 to TRBJ1-2; 9 bases agree with TRBD1. The V gene end was trimmed by 4 bases and the J gene end by 14 bases; junction bases not matched to a gene: 5. This CDR3 has 11 residues. The germline CDR1 and CDR2 sequences are MNHEY and SVGAGI.

The CDR3 sequence is CASTQGGDTEAFF. Written as DNA, the CDR3 is TGTGCCAGCACCCAGGGGGGTGACACTGAAGCTTTCTTT. The genes are TRBV7-9 and TRBJ1-1; 7 nucleotides agree with TRBD1. The J segment lost 3 bases and the V segment lost 7 bases, leaving 5 bases of the junction unmatched. The CDR3 is made up of 13 amino acids. CDR1 and CDR2 from the germline V gene are SEHNR and FQNEAQ (reference sequence).

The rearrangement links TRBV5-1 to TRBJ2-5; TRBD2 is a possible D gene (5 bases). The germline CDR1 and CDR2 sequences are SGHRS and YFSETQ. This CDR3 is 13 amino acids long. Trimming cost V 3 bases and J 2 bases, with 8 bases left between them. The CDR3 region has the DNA TGCGCCAGCAGCTCCGGGATTCAAGAGACCCAGTACTTC. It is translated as CASSSGIQETQYF.

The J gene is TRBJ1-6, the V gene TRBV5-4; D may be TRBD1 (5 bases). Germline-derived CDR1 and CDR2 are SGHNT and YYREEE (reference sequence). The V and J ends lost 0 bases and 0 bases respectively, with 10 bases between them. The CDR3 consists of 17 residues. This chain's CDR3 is CASSLAAGRSYNSPLHF. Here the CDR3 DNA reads TGTGCCAGCAGCTTGGCCGCAGGGCGCTCCTATAATTCACCCCTCCACTTT.

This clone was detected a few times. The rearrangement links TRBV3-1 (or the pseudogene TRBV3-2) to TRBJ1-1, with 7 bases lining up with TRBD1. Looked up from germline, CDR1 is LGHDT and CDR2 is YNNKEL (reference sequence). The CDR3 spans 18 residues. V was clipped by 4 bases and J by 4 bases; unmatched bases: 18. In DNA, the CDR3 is TGTGCCAGCAGCCCAGCCTCGGATGAGGGGGCGCTTGGCACTGAAGCTTTCTTT. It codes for CASSPASDEGALGTEAFF.

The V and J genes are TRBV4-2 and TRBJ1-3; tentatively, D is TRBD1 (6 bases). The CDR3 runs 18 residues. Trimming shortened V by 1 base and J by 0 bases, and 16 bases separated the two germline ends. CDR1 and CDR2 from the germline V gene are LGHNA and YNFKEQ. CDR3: CASSQAITGQISGNTIYF. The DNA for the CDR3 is TGTGCCAGCAGCCAAGCCATTACAGGGCAGATCTCTGGAAACACCATATATTTT.

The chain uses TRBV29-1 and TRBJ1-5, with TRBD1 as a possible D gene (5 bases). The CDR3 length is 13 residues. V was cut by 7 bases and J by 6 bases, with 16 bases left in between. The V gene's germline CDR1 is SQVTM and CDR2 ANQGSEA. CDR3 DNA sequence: TGCAGCGCCGCAGGGCGGGAAGGTCAGCCCCAGCATTTT. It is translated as CSAAGREGQPQHF.

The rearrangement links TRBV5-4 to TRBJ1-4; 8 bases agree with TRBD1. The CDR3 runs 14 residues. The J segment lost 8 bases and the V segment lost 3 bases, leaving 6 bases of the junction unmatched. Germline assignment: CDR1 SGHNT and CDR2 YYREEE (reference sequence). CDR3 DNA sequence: TGTGCCAGCAGCTCTACGACAGGGGTGGAAAAACTGTTTTTT. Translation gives CASSSTTGVEKLFF.

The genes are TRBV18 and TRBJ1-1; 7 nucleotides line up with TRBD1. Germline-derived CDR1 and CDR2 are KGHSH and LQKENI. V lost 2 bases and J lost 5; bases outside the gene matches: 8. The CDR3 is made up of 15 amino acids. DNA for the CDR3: TGTGCCAGCTCACCATTAGGGGGCTCAGAAACTGAAGCTTTCTTT. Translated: CASSPLGGSETEAFF.

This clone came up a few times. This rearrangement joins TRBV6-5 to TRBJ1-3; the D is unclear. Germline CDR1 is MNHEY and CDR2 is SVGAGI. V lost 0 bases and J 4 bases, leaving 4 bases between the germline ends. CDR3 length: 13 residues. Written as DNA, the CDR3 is TGTGCCAGCAGTTACTCGGCCGGAAACACCATATATTTT. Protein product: CASSYSAGNTIYF.